Listed below are T cell receptor beta chains from one sample, sequenced in a study of Graves' ophthalmopathy and Graves' hyperthyroidism. MiXCR, run by TCRdb on the multiplex PCR reads, gives a single entry per CDR3 protein. The table records around 1.1 million distinct CDR3 sequences, around a third of them present only once. The source material was peripheral blood or thyroid tissue (not recorded which). The receptors originated from an adult man with Graves' hyperthyroidism. Both conserved end residues are part of each CDR3. The order of the fields is CDR3 DNA, CDR3 protein, J gene, D gene, clone size, V gene. The D gene is left open where the match is weak. The size entry is marked missing in some rows and otherwise reads once, few, many or a size class.

DNA: TGTGCCAGCAGTCGGGTAAGCTCCTACGAGCAGTACTTC
CDR3: CASSRVSSYEQYF
J: TRBJ2-7
D: .
size: few
V: TRBV6-2/TRBV6-3

DNA: TGTGCCAGCAGTAAGACTAGCGGGAGATTAGGTGGGGCCAACGTCCTGACTTTC
CDR3: CASSKTSGRLGGANVLTF
J: TRBJ2-6
D: TRBD2
size: few
V: TRBV6-5

DNA: TGCAGTGCTGACAGGACTAGCGGGGAAGGGGAGCAGTACTTC
CDR3: CSADRTSGEGEQYF
J: TRBJ2-7
D: TRBD2
size: many
V: TRBV20-1

DNA: TGTGCCAGCAGCTCGCCCATCGGGACAAAAGAGACCCAGTACTTC
CDR3: CASSSPIGTKETQYF
J: TRBJ2-5
D: .
size: many
V: TRBV12-3/TRBV12-4

DNA: TGCAGCGTTGTGGTACAGGGCGGGCAGCCCCAGCATTTT
CDR3: CSVVVQGGQPQHF
J: TRBJ1-5
D: .
size: few
V: TRBV29-1

DNA: TGTGCCAGCAGTTACTCGTTCGCGACCCAGTACTTC
CDR3: CASSYSFATQYF
J: TRBJ2-5
D: .
size: .
V: TRBV12-3/TRBV12-4

DNA: TGCAGTGCCAGTAGTTTATCAGGGGCAGACACCGGGGAGCTGTTTTTT
CDR3: CSASSLSGADTGELFF
J: TRBJ2-2
D: .
size: .
V: TRBV20-1

DNA: TGCGCCAGCAGCCCCGGCGGGAGTCCCAATTCACCCCTCCACTTT
CDR3: CASSPGGSPNSPLHF
J: TRBJ1-6
D: .
size: few
V: TRBV4-1

DNA: TGTGCCACCAGCAGCCCAGACGTCCCCGGACAGGGGAACTACGAGCAGTACTTC
CDR3: CATSSPDVPGQGNYEQYF
J: TRBJ2-7
D: TRBD1
size: .
V: TRBV15

DNA: TGCGCCACGTCAGGGCAGGTGAATCAGCCCCAGCATTTT
CDR3: CATSGQVNQPQHF
J: TRBJ1-5
D: .
size: .
V: TRBV4-1

DNA: TGTGCCATCAGTGAGTCGGGCAGAGAGGTGAACTATGGCTACACCTTC
CDR3: CAISESGREVNYGYTF
J: TRBJ1-2
D: .
size: many
V: TRBV10-3

DNA: TGCGCCAGCAGCTTTATGGGAGGGTACACCGGGGAGCTGTTTTTT
CDR3: CASSFMGGYTGELFF
J: TRBJ2-2
D: TRBD2
size: .
V: TRBV5-1

DNA: TGTGCCAGCAGAACCGAGAGTGAGGGCGAAAAACTGTTTTTT
CDR3: CASRTESEGEKLFF
J: TRBJ1-4
D: .
size: .
V: TRBV9

DNA: TGCAGTGCCGACGGACTAGCGGGAGCGCAATCCTACGAGCAGTACTTC
CDR3: CSADGLAGAQSYEQYF
J: TRBJ2-7
D: TRBD2
size: .
V: TRBV20-1

DNA: TGTGCCACCAGTGATTTTGGCCAGCACCAGCATTTT
CDR3: CATSDFGQHQHF
J: TRBJ1-5
D: .
size: many
V: TRBV24-1

DNA: TGTGCCAGCAGTCCTGCAGCGGGCACTGAAGCTTTCTTT
CDR3: CASSPAAGTEAFF
J: TRBJ1-1
D: .
size: few
V: TRBV7-9

DNA: TGCGCCAGCAGGGACAGGACTAGCGGGGTCGAGACCCAGTACTTC
CDR3: CASRDRTSGVETQYF
J: TRBJ2-5
D: TRBD2
size: many
V: TRBV10-2

DNA: TGTGCCAGCAGTTATCCGGGACAGAACTACGAGCAGTACTTC
CDR3: CASSYPGQNYEQYF
J: TRBJ2-7
D: TRBD1
size: many
V: TRBV25-1

DNA: TGCAGCGTTGAATCTAGCGGGACTTCCTACGAGCAGTACTTC
CDR3: CSVESSGTSYEQYF
J: TRBJ2-7
D: TRBD2
size: many
V: TRBV29-1

DNA: TGCAGTGCAGCCGACAGGGTTGAAAAACTGTTTTTT
CDR3: CSAADRVEKLFF
J: TRBJ1-4
D: TRBD1
size: .
V: TRBV20-1

DNA: TGCAGTGCCAGGAGGTTCGGGTCACCTCAGCCCCAGCATTTT
CDR3: CSARRFGSPQPQHF
J: TRBJ1-5
D: .
size: many
V: TRBV20-1

DNA: TGTGCCAGTTTAAGGGCCAGCTCTGGGGCCAACGTCCTGACTTTC
CDR3: CASLRASSGANVLTF
J: TRBJ2-6
D: .
size: once
V: TRBV19